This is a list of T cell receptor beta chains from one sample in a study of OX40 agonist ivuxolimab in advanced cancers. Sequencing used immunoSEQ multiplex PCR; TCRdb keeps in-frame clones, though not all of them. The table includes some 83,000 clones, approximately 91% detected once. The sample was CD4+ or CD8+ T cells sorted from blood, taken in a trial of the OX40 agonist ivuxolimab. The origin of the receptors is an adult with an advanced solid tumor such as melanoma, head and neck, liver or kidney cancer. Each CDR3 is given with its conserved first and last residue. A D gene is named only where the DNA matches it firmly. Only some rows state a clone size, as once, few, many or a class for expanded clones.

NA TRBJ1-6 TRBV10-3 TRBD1 TGTGCCATCAGTGAGTCGAGGGACAGAGGATCACCCCTCCACTTT CAISESRDRGSPLHF
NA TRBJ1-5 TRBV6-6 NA TGTGCCAGCAGGCCTCACGGAGGGGGCAATCAGCCCCAGCATTTT CASRPHGGGNQPQHF
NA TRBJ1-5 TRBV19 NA TGTGCCAGTAGTATAGCCCCAGACCAGGGTGATCAGCCCCAGCATTTT CASSIAPDQGDQPQHF
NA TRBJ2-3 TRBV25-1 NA TGTGCCAGCCGACAGTCTAGCACAGATACGCAGTATTTT CASRQSSTDTQYF
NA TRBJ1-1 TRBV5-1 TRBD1 TGCGCCAGCAGCGACAGGGCCCGGGTCACTGAAGCTTTCTTT CASSDRARVTEAFF
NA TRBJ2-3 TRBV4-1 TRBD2 TGCGCCAGCAGCCGTGGACTAGCGGGAGGCAGTGAAGATACGCAGTATTTT CASSRGLAGGSEDTQYF
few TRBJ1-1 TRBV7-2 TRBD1 TGTGCCAGCAGCTTAGTTGGAGGGACAGGGCATGAGGACACTGAAGCTTTCTTT CASSLVGGTGHEDTEAFF
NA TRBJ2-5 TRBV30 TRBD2 TGTGCCTGGAGCGAAGGGGTAGCGGGAGGCCCTTACCAAGAGACCCAGTACTTC CAWSEGVAGGPYQETQYF
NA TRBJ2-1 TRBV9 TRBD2 TGTGCCAGCAGCGTCCGGCAGGGCCTAGCGGGCCAAGACAATGAGCAGTTCTTC CASSVRQGLAGQDNEQFF
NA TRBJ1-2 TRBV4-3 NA TGCGCCAGCAGCCAAGAAAACAGAAGGAGTCCCTATGGCTACACCTTC CASSQENRRSPYGYTF
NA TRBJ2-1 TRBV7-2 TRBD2 TGTGCCAGCTCCGGTACCCCGGGACTAGCGGGAGGTATTGGGTTCTTC CASSGTPGLAGGIGFF
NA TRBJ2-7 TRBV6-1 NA TGTGCCAGCAGTGCGTCGATAGGTCGAGAGCAGTACTTC CASSASIGREQYF
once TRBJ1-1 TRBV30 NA TGTGCCTGGAGTGGCCAGGCGAACACTGAAGCTTTCTTT CAWSGQANTEAFF
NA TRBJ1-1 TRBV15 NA TGTGCCACCAGGCCACAGTCAATGAACACTGAAGCTTTCTTT CATRPQSMNTEAFF
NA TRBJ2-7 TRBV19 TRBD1 TGTGCCAGTAGTAGTCCCGGGACAGGGTCCTACGAGCAGTACTTC CASSSPGTGSYEQYF